This T cell receptor (beta chain) comes out of a study of blood T cell repertoires in COVID-19. How the authors handled the data: For nucleated cells, counts were estimated from reference gene primer amplification. TCRdb keeps only in-frame clones here, not all; method: immunoSEQ multiplex PCR. D and trimming were read from the DNA, whereas the V and J calls and clone size are those reported in that table. Here the sample spans 140,000 or so clones, approximately 88% being singletons. V shed 2 bases and J shed 11 bases, with 10 bases lying between them. The CDR3 is made up of 12 amino acids. This receptor was taken from a man between 60 and 75 years old with active or convalescent COVID-19. The V call is TRBV12-3 or TRBV12-4, the J call TRBJ1-5; D is undetermined. The source material was peripheral blood. Here the CDR3 reads CASSLWAGAQHF. The CDR3 bases are TGTGCCAGCAGTTTATGGGCTGGTGCCCAGCATTTT.